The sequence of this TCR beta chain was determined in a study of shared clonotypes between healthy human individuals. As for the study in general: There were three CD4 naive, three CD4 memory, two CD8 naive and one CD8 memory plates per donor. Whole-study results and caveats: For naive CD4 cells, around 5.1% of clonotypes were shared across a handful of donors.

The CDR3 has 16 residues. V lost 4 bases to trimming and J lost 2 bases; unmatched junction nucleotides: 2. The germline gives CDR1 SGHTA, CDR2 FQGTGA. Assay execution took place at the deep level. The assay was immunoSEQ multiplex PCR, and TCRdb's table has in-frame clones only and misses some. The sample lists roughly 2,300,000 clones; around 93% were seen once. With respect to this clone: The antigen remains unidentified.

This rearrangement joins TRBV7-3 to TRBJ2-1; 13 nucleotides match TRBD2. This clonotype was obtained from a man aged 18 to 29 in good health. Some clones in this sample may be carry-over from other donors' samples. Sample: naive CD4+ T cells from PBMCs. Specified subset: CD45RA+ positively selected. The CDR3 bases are TGTGCCAGCAGCTCCGGACTAGCGGGAGCCTACAATGAGCAGTTCTTC. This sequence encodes CASSSGLAGAYNEQFF.